This TCR beta chain was retrieved from a study of OX40 agonist ivuxolimab in advanced cancers. V lost 3 bases and J lost 4; bases outside the gene matches: 5. The V gene's germline CDR1 is MGHRA and CDR2 YSYEKL. CDR3 length: 15 amino acids. This clone was detected a few times. Sequencing was performed with immunoSEQ multiplex PCR; in TCRdb, only in-frame clones are kept and a portion is missing. In the table there are 69,000 or so clones, roughly 85% of which are singletons. The sample consisted of CD4+ or CD8+ T cells sorted from blood, taken in a trial of the OX40 agonist ivuxolimab. The clonotype comes from an adult with an advanced solid tumor such as melanoma, head and neck, liver or kidney cancer. This chain links TRBV4-1 with TRBJ1-1; 10 positions match TRBD1. CDR3 residues: CASSQGQGRITEAFF. The DNA for the CDR3 is TGCGCCAGCAGCCAGGGACAGGGGAGGATCACTGAAGCTTTCTTT.